Sequencing of this T cell receptor beta chain was carried out in a study of beta chain features in type 1 diabetes. Whole-study results and caveats: When VDJ junctions were examined, type 1 diabetes patients showed fewer insertions and more deletions. PCR could preferentially amplify shorter templates, alike in patients and controls. Among patients, naive, central memory and Treg TCRB repertoires appeared more similar than among healthy donors.

Isolated RNA was reverse transcribed in full, so expressed TCRB transcripts were sequenced. Using immunoSEQ multiplex PCR, the repertoire was profiled, and TCRdb retains in-frame clones only, with some absent. The data show about 270,000 clones, roughly 15% seen once. The V segment lost 0 bases and the J segment 5 bases; nucleotides outside the gene matches: 4. CDR1 is LNHNV, CDR2 YYDKDF, per germline (reference sequence). The CDR3 spans 16 residues. Details on this clone: Its cognate antigen is unknown.

Sequencing used naive CD4+ T cells from blood. The TCR originated in a woman aged 35 to 49 in good health. The rearrangement uses TRBV15 and TRBJ1-6; 7 bases match TRBD1. CDR3 DNA: TGTGCCACCAGCAGAGATCATGGGACAGATAATTCACCCCTCCACTTT. It is translated as CATSRDHGTDNSPLHF.